This T cell receptor beta chain was identified in a study of blood T cell repertoires in COVID-19 (dated by TCRdb to 2018 to 2020). Looking at the study overall: The collaborator samples originated in the United States, Italy and Spain and spanned the acute and convalescent phases of COVID-19. The prospective study material was composed of cDNA or gDNA derived from T cells, B-cell-depleted T cells, or PBMCs. Deeply sampled blood TCRbeta repertoires from subjects exposed to, actively infected with, or recovered from COVID-19 were included in the dataset. The repertoires were made available in a free public database intended to serve as a resource for research on the immune response to SARS-CoV-2. Samples came from the ongoing ImmuneRACE study (first 160 participants) plus 1,254 subjects from 6 global collaborators. Nearly every sample came with metadata listing a de-identified subject ID, COVID-19 status, age in years and sex. Where available, HLA class I and class II types were taken from metadata supplied by the sample provider and were not determined by assay-based typing.

Points on this clone: No antigen is known for it. The record has no base qualities; no much larger clone is one base away.

The junction shows trimming of 6 bases on V and 3 bases on J, plus 5 bases between the germline ends. The CDR3 measures 10 amino acids from cysteine to phenylalanine. Just CDR3 DNA is preserved here, 30 bases in frame from base 1. CDR1 and CDR2 are read off the germline V gene as SQVTM and ANQGSEA. Findings and caveats that apply to the study as a whole: How much clinical and demographic metadata was included differed by source and by participant, and the metadata was provided uncurated.

Each collaborating institution followed its own protocols to collect whole blood in K2EDTA tubes. For TCRbeta analysis, collaborators shipped samples in one of three forms: frozen whole blood, isolated PBMCs, or DNA extracted from either of those sample types. TCRbeta CDR3 regions were amplified from genomic DNA by means of the immunoSEQ Assay, a bias-controlled multiplex PCR. Per the authors' processing: The number of nucleated cells in each sample was estimated from the amplification of reference gene primers within the assay. To quantify the absolute abundance of each unique TCRbeta CDR3 rearrangement, sequence reads were collapsed and filtered. Productive Simpson clonality was computed per sample as the square root of Simpson's diversity index over productive rearrangements. Held by TCRdb, this immuneACCESS table contains in-frame sequences only and omits some clones. Under half of the omission traces to an unresolved V gene where checked; the cause of the rest is unknown. V and J calls and clone size follow that table, whereas D and trimming were derived from the DNA. The sample includes under 150,000 clones, with approximately 79% observed a single time. About 9% of the sample is taken by the ten largest.

Recombination linked TRBV29-1 to TRBJ1-2; the D gene is not confidently resolved. The sequence came from a man aged 45-60 years with active or convalescent COVID-19. The material sequenced was peripheral blood. The DNA sequence reads TGCAGCGTAACAGACTATGGCTACACCTTC. The resulting protein is CSVTDYGYTF.